This is a list of T cell receptor beta chains from one sample in a study of blood T cells in healthy people across ages. TCRdb processed the 5' RACE reads anew with MiXCR; each CDR3 protein has one entry. The sample has about 800,000 distinct CDR3 sequences, roughly 64% seen once. The sequenced sample consisted of blood. The receptors here all came from a man aged 25-45 years in good health. The CDR3 runs from the conserved cysteine through the conserved F or W. A D gene is named only where the DNA matches it firmly. Rows give clone size only sometimes, using once, few, many, or a class for an expanded clone.

>TRBV12-3/TRBV12-4|TRBD1|TRBJ2-1|NA
CASSPRGQGGGEQFF
TGTGCCAGCAGCCCGAGAGGACAGGGGGGTGGTGAGCAGTTCTTC
>TRBV3-1|NA|TRBJ2-7|NA
CASTGPPDYEQYF
TGTGCCAGCACGGGACCTCCTGACTACGAGCAGTACTTC
>TRBV2|NA|TRBJ1-5|NA
CASSEYRNQPQHF
TGTGCCAGCAGTGAATACCGAAATCAGCCCCAGCATTTT
>TRBV7-2|NA|TRBJ2-3|NA
CASSLVTHTDTQYF
TGTGCCAGCAGCTTAGTTACTCACACAGATACGCAGTATTTT
>TRBV20-1|NA|TRBJ2-1|NA
CSARESRSGVEQFF
TGCAGTGCTAGAGAGAGCCGAAGCGGCGTCGAGCAGTTCTTC
>TRBV29-1|NA|TRBJ1-2|few
CIALLGSGYTF
TGCATCGCCCTACTGGGGTCTGGCTACACCTTC
>TRBV20-1|NA|TRBJ2-7|NA
CSAWVRAASYEQYF
TGCAGTGCTTGGGTCCGGGCCGCCTCCTACGAGCAGTACTTC
>TRBV4-2|TRBD2|TRBJ2-1|NA
CASSQEMLTKAGANEQFF
TGTGCCAGCAGCCAAGAGATGTTGACGAAAGCGGGGGCGAATGAGCAGTTCTTC
>TRBV4-1|NA|TRBJ2-1|NA
CASSPPTGERLNEQFF
TGCGCCAGCAGCCCACCGACAGGTGAGCGGCTCAATGAGCAGTTCTTC
>TRBV20-1|TRBD2|TRBJ2-3|NA
CSAGLVGTDTQYF
TGCAGTGCTGGACTAGTTGGCACAGATACGCAGTATTTT
>TRBV29-1|NA|TRBJ2-7|NA
CSVGWGDEQYF
TGCAGCGTTGGATGGGGCGACGAGCAGTACTTC
>TRBV6-5|TRBD1|TRBJ1-6|NA
CASRLDRVSYNSPLHF
TGTGCCAGCAGGCTTGACAGGGTCTCCTATAATTCACCCCTCCACTTT
>TRBV7-7|TRBD1|TRBJ2-5|NA
CASSTGTGGGETQYF
TGTGCCAGCAGCACCGGGACAGGGGGGGGAGAGACCCAGTACTTC
>TRBV10-3|NA|TRBJ2-3|NA
CAIRAQGPFDTRYF
TGTGCCATCAGGGCCCAGGGACCCTTCGATACGCGGTATTTT
>TRBV10-3|NA|TRBJ2-1|NA
CAAGAVPYNEQFF
TGTGCCGCGGGTGCGGTCCCCTACAATGAGCAGTTCTTC
>TRBV20-1|NA|TRBJ1-5|NA
CSARVEESLRRFQPQHF
TGCAGTGCTAGAGTCGAGGAGAGCCTAAGACGTTTTCAGCCCCAGCATTTT
>TRBV20-1|TRBD2|TRBJ2-1|NA
CSGATPSGGYNEQFF
TGCAGTGGAGCAACGCCCAGCGGGGGATACAATGAGCAGTTCTTC
>TRBV7-9|TRBD1|TRBJ2-7|NA
CASSRTDREYEQYF
TGTGCCAGCAGCCGTACGGACAGGGAGTACGAGCAGTACTTC
>TRBV4-2|NA|TRBJ2-3|once
CASSQAQSGPPTDTQYF
TGTGCCAGCAGCCAAGCTCAGAGCGGGCCCCCCACAGATACGCAGTATTTT
>TRBV7-9|TRBD2|TRBJ2-1|NA
CASSFGVGGRPPLDEQFF
TGTGCCAGCAGCTTTGGTGTAGGCGGGAGACCCCCGTTGGATGAGCAGTTCTTC
>TRBV5-1|NA|TRBJ2-6|NA
CASNPGQPTVHVLTF
TGCGCCAGCAACCCCGGACAGCCAACAGTCCACGTCCTGACTTTC
>TRBV27|NA|TRBJ2-7|NA
CASSLRAGRAQYF
TGTGCCAGCAGTTTACGCGCAGGGCGGGCGCAGTACTTC
>TRBV7-2|NA|TRBJ2-3|NA
CASSKTILDTQYF
TGTGCCAGCAGCAAAACTATTCTAGATACGCAGTATTTT
>TRBV25-1|TRBD2|TRBJ2-3|NA
CASISGTSLDTQYF
TGTGCCAGCATATCGGGGACTAGCCTAGATACGCAGTATTTT
>TRBV29-1|NA|TRBJ2-6|few
CSVYPSGANVLTF
TGCAGCGTTTACCCCTCTGGGGCCAACGTCCTGACTTTC
>TRBV3-1|NA|TRBJ2-3|NA
CASSQESTTQYF
TGTGCCAGCAGCCAAGAGAGTACCACGCAGTATTTT
>TRBV7-2|NA|TRBJ1-5|many
CASSLTGNQPQHF
TGTGCCAGCAGCTTGACGGGCAATCAGCCCCAGCATTTT
>TRBV4-2|NA|TRBJ1-2|NA
CASSQGAGRNYGYTF
TGTGCCAGCAGCCAAGGGGCAGGGCGAAACTATGGCTACACCTTC
>TRBV28|NA|TRBJ2-7|NA
CASREGRSYEQYF
TGTGCCAGCAGGGAGGGCAGGTCCTACGAGCAGTACTTC
>TRBV29-1|NA|TRBJ2-7|few
CSAKTMTTVEQYF
TGCAGCGCCAAGACAATGACGACGGTCGAGCAGTACTTC
>TRBV7-3|NA|TRBJ2-1|few
CASSLRLEGEQFF
TGTGCCAGCAGCTTAAGGTTAGAAGGTGAGCAGTTCTTC
>TRBV20-1|NA|TRBJ2-7|few
CSARTGSSYEQYF
TGCAGTGCTCGAACCGGGAGCTCCTACGAGCAGTACTTC
>TRBV29-1|NA|TRBJ1-2|NA
CSVVSPNYGYTF
TGCAGCGTTGTTTCCCCTAACTATGGCTACACCTTC
>TRBV20-1|NA|TRBJ2-5|once
CSAKLETQYF
TGCAGTGCTAAATTAGAGACCCAGTACTTC
>TRBV5-6|NA|TRBJ2-5|NA
CASSLVGRDDKTQYF
TGTGCCAGCAGCTTGGTTGGCCGGGACGATAAGACCCAGTACTTC
>TRBV12-3/TRBV12-4|NA|TRBJ1-2|NA
CASSFNGGAVGYTF
TGTGCCAGCAGTTTTAATGGGGGCGCGGTTGGCTACACCTTC
>TRBV20-1|NA|TRBJ2-3|NA
CGGSPSTDTQYF
TGCGGGGGGAGCCCGAGCACAGATACGCAGTATTTT
>TRBV20-1|NA|TRBJ1-5|NA
CSALEGWGNQPQHF
TGCAGTGCTTTAGAGGGATGGGGCAATCAGCCCCAGCATTTT
>TRBV15|NA|TRBJ2-7|NA
CATSRDAGAGEQYF
TGTGCCACCAGCAGAGATGCAGGGGCCGGCGAGCAGTACTTC
>TRBV13|TRBD1|TRBJ1-2|few
CASSLVETGPSSGYTF
TGTGCCAGCAGCTTAGTGGAGACAGGGCCGTCATCCGGCTACACCTTC
>TRBV20-1|TRBD2|TRBJ2-7|NA
CSANDVGGPGYNEQYF
TGCAGTGCTAACGATGTGGGAGGGCCAGGATACAATGAGCAGTACTTC
>TRBV7-2|TRBD1|TRBJ2-3|NA
CANRRGPYDTQYF
TGTGCCAACCGCAGGGGGCCATACGATACGCAGTATTTT
>TRBV20-1|TRBD1|TRBJ2-7|NA
CSATGQVTYEQYF
TGCAGTGCTACGGGACAGGTAACCTACGAGCAGTACTTC
>TRBV29-1|NA|TRBJ2-2|NA
CSARHSNTGELFF
TGCAGCGCCCGACACTCGAACACCGGGGAGCTGTTTTTT
>TRBV7-8|TRBD1|TRBJ2-6|NA
CASSSRTGTGANVLTF
TGTGCCAGCAGCTCTCGGACAGGGACTGGGGCCAACGTCCTGACTTTC
>TRBV7-9|NA|TRBJ1-4|few
CASSLGETNEKLFF
TGTGCCAGCAGCTTAGGGGAGACGAATGAAAAACTGTTTTTT
>TRBV20-1|NA|TRBJ1-2|NA
CSARGVYGYTF
TGCAGTGCTAGGGGGGTCTATGGCTACACCTTC
>TRBV12-3/TRBV12-4|NA|TRBJ1-1|NA
CASNQDRPKIQNTEAFF
TGTGCCAGCAACCAAGACCGCCCCAAGATCCAGAACACTGAAGCTTTCTTT
>TRBV7-9|NA|TRBJ1-1|NA
CASSLIVYTEAFF
TGTGCCAGCAGCTTAATCGTATACACTGAAGCTTTCTTT
>TRBV7-2|TRBD2|TRBJ2-5|many
CASSNYLAGGLLAQYF
TGTGCCAGCAGCAACTACTTAGCGGGGGGGCTATTGGCCCAGTACTTC
>TRBV2|NA|TRBJ1-1|once
CASKIEDSGTEAFF
TGTGCCAGCAAAATTGAGGATAGTGGCACTGAAGCTTTCTTT
>TRBV4-3|NA|TRBJ2-1|NA
CASSQDRGRAAYNEQFF
TGCGCCAGCAGCCAAGATCGAGGGCGGGCTGCCTACAATGAGCAGTTCTTC
>TRBV29-1|NA|TRBJ2-3|NA
CSVEGLGVSNTQYF
TGCAGCGTTGAGGGCCTTGGGGTATCGAATACGCAGTATTTT
>TRBV6-6|NA|TRBJ2-3|NA
CASTYGKEGDTQYF
TGTGCCAGCACTTACGGGAAGGAGGGGGATACGCAGTATTTT
>TRBV7-9|NA|TRBJ2-7|NA
CASSSRLEQYF
TGTGCCAGCAGCTCGCGTCTCGAGCAGTACTTC
>TRBV29-1|NA|TRBJ2-5|NA
CSVQGETRIIEQYF
TGCAGCGTGCAGGGGGAGACTAGAATAATTGAGCAGTACTTC
>TRBV4-3|TRBD1|TRBJ2-3|NA
CASSQTGQGDTQYF
TGCGCCAGCAGCCAGACAGGGCAAGGGGATACGCAGTATTTT